These T cell receptor beta chains were read from a single sample in a study of T cell responses to AZD1222 COVID-19 vaccine. Sequencing was performed with immunoSEQ multiplex PCR; in TCRdb, only in-frame clones are kept and a portion is missing. The sample holds around 80,000 clones, around nine tenths seen once. Sample: peripheral blood, taken on day 0 of AZD1222 vaccination. Receptor source: an adult in good health. CDR3s include the opening cysteine and the closing phenylalanine or tryptophan. D genes are given only for firm matches. A clone size is listed for some rows: how often the clone was seen (once, few, many), or a class if it is expanded.

CASSLLWSNTEAFF	TGTGCCAGCAGCCTCTTGTGGAGCAACACTGAAGCTTTCTTT	TRBV5-5	NA	TRBJ1-1	NA
CASSTTGGFYNEQFF	TGTGCCAGCAGTACGACAGGGGGCTTTTACAATGAGCAGTTCTTC	TRBV5-5	NA	TRBJ2-1	TRBD1
CASSPRQGIQETQYF	TGTGCCAGCAGCCCAAGACAGGGAATCCAAGAGACCCAGTACTTC	TRBV7-8	NA	TRBJ2-5	TRBD1
CASSLPEGTGELFF	TGTGCCAGCAGTTTGCCCGAAGGGACCGGGGAGCTGTTTTTT	TRBV27	NA	TRBJ2-2	NA
CASSQGRGTNTGELFF	TGCGCCAGCAGCCAAGGTCGGGGGACGAACACCGGGGAGCTGTTTTTT	TRBV4-1	NA	TRBJ2-2	NA
CASSPGTDPTDTQYF	TGTGCCAGCAGCCCGGGGACAGATCCCACAGATACGCAGTATTTT	TRBV5-4	NA	TRBJ2-3	TRBD1
CAWSPGANVLTF	TGTGCCTGGAGCCCAGGTGCCAACGTCCTGACTTTC	TRBV30	NA	TRBJ2-6	NA
CASSSQGGAGGYTF	TGTGCCAGCAGTTCTCAGGGGGGGGCGGGAGGCTACACCTTC	TRBV6-5	once	TRBJ1-2	TRBD1
CASSIGTRGSTEAFF	TGTGCCAGTAGTATAGGTACGAGGGGGAGCACTGAAGCTTTCTTT	TRBV19	NA	TRBJ1-1	NA
CASSPPRAESSGNTIYF	TGTGCCAGCTCACCACCCCGGGCGGAGAGCTCTGGAAACACCATATATTTT	TRBV18	NA	TRBJ1-3	NA
CASSPASRDSSGNTIYF	TGTGCCAGCTCACCTGCAAGCCGGGACAGCTCTGGAAACACCATATATTTT	TRBV18	NA	TRBJ1-3	TRBD1
CASSLTGRNQPQHF	TGTGCCAGCAGTTTGACAGGACGCAATCAGCCCCAGCATTTT	TRBV2	NA	TRBJ1-5	NA
CAISEAGTGGNEQYF	TGTGCCATCAGTGAGGCCGGGACGGGGGGTAACGAGCAGTACTTC	TRBV10-3	NA	TRBJ2-7	TRBD2
CASSRQRSSYNEQFF	TGCGCCAGCAGCCGTCAGCGGAGCTCCTACAATGAGCAGTTCTTC	TRBV4-1	NA	TRBJ2-1	NA
CASRLGDRVYNEQFF	TGTGCCAGCAGGTTAGGGGACAGGGTCTACAATGAGCAGTTCTTC	TRBV28	once	TRBJ2-1	TRBD1
CASSLTQGTNEKLFF	TGTGCCAGCAGCCTCACACAGGGAACTAATGAAAAACTGTTTTTT	TRBV5-4	once	TRBJ1-4	NA
CASSETGSSYEQYF	TGTGCCAGCAGTGAAACCGGGAGCTCCTACGAGCAGTACTTC	TRBV2	NA	TRBJ2-7	NA
CASSSPWTETYEQYF	TGTGCCAGCAGTTCTCCTTGGACGGAGACCTACGAGCAGTACTTC	TRBV28	NA	TRBJ2-7	NA
CASSLGGPQSSYNSPLHF	TGTGCCAGCAGCCTCGGAGGACCGCAGAGCTCCTATAATTCACCCCTCCACTTT	TRBV3-1/TRBV3-2	NA	TRBJ1-6	NA
CASSFLPEAFF	TGTGCCAGCAGCTTCCTCCCTGAAGCTTTCTTT	TRBV7-9	NA	TRBJ1-1	NA
CASSLGRNLDKNIQYF	TGTGCCAGCAGTTTAGGGCGGAATTTGGACAAAAACATTCAGTACTTC	TRBV27	NA	TRBJ2-4	NA
CASSRGPGEGEKLFF	TGTGCCAGCAGCCGGGGCCCCGGGGAAGGAGAAAAACTGTTTTTT	TRBV3-1/TRBV3-2	NA	TRBJ1-4	NA
CAISEVAGGTDTQYF	TGTGCCATCAGTGAAGTAGCGGGGGGCACAGATACGCAGTATTTT	TRBV10-3	once	TRBJ2-3	TRBD2
CASSERQGLGYGYTF	TGTGCCAGCTCGGAAAGACAGGGGCTCGGCTATGGCTACACCTTC	TRBV18	NA	TRBJ1-2	TRBD1
CASSFPAGGYNEQFF	TGTGCCAGCAGTTTTCCAGCGGGGGGATACAATGAGCAGTTCTTC	TRBV28	NA	TRBJ2-1	TRBD2
CASSLDPGDTGELFF	TGTGCCAGCAGCTTAGACCCAGGGGACACCGGGGAGCTGTTTTTT	TRBV7-7	NA	TRBJ2-2	NA
CASSESGGSDTQYF	TGTGCCAGCAGTGAAAGTGGGGGATCAGATACGCAGTATTTT	TRBV6-1	NA	TRBJ2-3	NA
CASSGLKQSSYNSPLHF	TGTGCCAGCAGTGGACTAAAGCAGAGCTCCTATAATTCACCCCTCCACTTT	TRBV6-1	NA	TRBJ1-6	NA
CASSSGQGIIGNEQFF	TGTGCCAGCAGTTCGGGACAGGGCATCATTGGCAATGAGCAGTTCTTC	TRBV2	NA	TRBJ2-1	TRBD1
CASSEIRGTAAAGELFF	TGTGCCAGCAGTGAAATACGAGGGACAGCCGCCGCGGGGGAGCTGTTTTTT	TRBV25-1	NA	TRBJ2-2	TRBD1
CASSDAGPYGYTF	TGCGCCAGCAGTGATGCAGGGCCCTATGGCTACACCTTC	TRBV10-2	few	TRBJ1-2	NA
CASSLVGLVNEQFF	TGTGCCAGCAGCCTGGTGGGACTCGTCAATGAGCAGTTCTTC	TRBV7-9	NA	TRBJ2-1	NA
CASSPGGPLTDTQYF	TGTGCCAGCAGCCCGGGGGGGCCACTCACAGATACGCAGTATTTT	TRBV2	NA	TRBJ2-3	TRBD2
CASSPGTTGELFF	TGTGCCAGCAGCCCCGGGACGACCGGGGAGCTGTTTTTT	TRBV12-3/TRBV12-4	NA	TRBJ2-2	NA
CARRRLAKNIQYF	TGTGCCAGGCGGAGGCTAGCCAAAAACATTCAGTACTTC	TRBV6-5	once	TRBJ2-4	NA
CASSPGQGNGYTF	TGCGCCAGCAGCCCAGGACAGGGGAACGGCTACACCTTC	TRBV5-1	NA	TRBJ1-2	TRBD1
CASSTLRGSTNEQFF	TGCGCCAGCAGCACCCTCAGGGGGTCGACGAATGAGCAGTTCTTC	TRBV5-1	NA	TRBJ2-1	TRBD1
CASKTIQGNPGNTIYF	TGTGCCAGCAAAACTATTCAGGGGAATCCTGGAAACACCATATATTTT	TRBV27	NA	TRBJ1-3	NA
CASSQGAGGKGNEQFF	TGTGCCAGCAGCCAAGGGGCGGGAGGAAAGGGCAATGAGCAGTTCTTC	TRBV3-1/TRBV3-2	NA	TRBJ2-1	TRBD2
CASSPGRDQPQHF	TGTGCCAGTTCACCAGGGAGAGATCAGCCCCAGCATTTT	TRBV18	NA	TRBJ1-5	NA
CASSLRDRGFYEQYF	TGTGCCAGCAGCTTGAGGGACAGAGGCTTCTACGAGCAGTACTTC	TRBV5-4	NA	TRBJ2-7	TRBD1
CASTAAGQGRGGYGYTF	TGTGCCAGCACCGCCGCGGGACAGGGCCGGGGAGGCTATGGCTACACCTTC	TRBV27	NA	TRBJ1-2	TRBD1
CASSQGSSGANVLTF	TGTGCCAGCAGCCAAGGGAGCTCTGGGGCCAACGTCCTGACTTTC	TRBV4-2	NA	TRBJ2-6	NA